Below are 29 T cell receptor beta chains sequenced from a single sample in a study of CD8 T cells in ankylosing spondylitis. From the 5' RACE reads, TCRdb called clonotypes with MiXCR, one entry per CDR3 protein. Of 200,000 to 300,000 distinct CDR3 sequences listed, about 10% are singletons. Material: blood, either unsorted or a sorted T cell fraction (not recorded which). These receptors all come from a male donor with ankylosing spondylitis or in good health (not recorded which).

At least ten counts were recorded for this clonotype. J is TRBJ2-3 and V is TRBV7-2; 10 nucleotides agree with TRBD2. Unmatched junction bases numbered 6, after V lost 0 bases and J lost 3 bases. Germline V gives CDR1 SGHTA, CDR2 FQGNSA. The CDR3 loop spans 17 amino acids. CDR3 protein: CASSLALSGGGTDTQYF. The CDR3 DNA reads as TGTGCCAGCAGCTTAGCGTTGAGCGGGGGGGGTACAGATACGCAGTATTTT.

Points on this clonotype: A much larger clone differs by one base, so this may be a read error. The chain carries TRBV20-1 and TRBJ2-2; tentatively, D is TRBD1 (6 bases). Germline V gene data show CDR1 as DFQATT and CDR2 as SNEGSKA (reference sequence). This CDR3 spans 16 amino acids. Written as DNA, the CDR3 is TGCAGTGCTAGAGATCGGCGCAGGGGATTAACCGGGGCGCTGTTTTTT. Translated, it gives CSARDRRRGLTGALFF.

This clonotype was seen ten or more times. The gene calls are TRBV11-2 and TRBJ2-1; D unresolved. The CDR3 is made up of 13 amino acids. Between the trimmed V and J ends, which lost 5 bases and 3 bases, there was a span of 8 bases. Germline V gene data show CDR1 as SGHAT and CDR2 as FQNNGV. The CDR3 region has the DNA TGTGCCAGCAGCATTAACGGCTACAATGAGCAGTTCTTC. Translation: CASSINGYNEQFF.

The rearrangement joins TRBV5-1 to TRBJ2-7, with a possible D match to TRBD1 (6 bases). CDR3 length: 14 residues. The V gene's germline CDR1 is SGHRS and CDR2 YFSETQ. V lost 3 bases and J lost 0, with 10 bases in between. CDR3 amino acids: CASSSGTYSYEQYF. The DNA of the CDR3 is TGCGCCAGCAGCTCCGGGACATACTCCTACGAGCAGTACTTC.

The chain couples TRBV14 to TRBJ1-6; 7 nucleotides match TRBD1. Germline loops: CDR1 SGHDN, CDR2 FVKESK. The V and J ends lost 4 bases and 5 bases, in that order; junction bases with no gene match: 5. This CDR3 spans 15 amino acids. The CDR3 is CASSRGQPNNSPLHF. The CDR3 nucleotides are TGTGCCAGCAGCCGGGGACAGCCTAATAATTCACCCCTCCACTTT.

The CDR3 DNA is TGTGCCAGCACGCAGCACGGGGGGGCAAGGTCCTACAATGAGCAGTTCTTC. Its protein is CASTQHGGARSYNEQFF. The chain employs TRBV7-2 and TRBJ2-1, with TRBD2 identical over 8 bases. Germline CDR1 is SGHTA and CDR2 is FQGNSA. The CDR3 totals 17 residues. Trimming at V came to 7 bases and at J to 1 base, leaving 12 bases not matched to a gene.

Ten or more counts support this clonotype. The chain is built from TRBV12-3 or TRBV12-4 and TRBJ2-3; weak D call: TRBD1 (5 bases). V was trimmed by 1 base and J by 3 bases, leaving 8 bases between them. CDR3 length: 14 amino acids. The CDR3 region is CASSLVPGTDTQYF. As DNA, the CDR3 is TGTGCCAGCAGTTTAGTACCAGGGACAGATACGCAGTATTTT.

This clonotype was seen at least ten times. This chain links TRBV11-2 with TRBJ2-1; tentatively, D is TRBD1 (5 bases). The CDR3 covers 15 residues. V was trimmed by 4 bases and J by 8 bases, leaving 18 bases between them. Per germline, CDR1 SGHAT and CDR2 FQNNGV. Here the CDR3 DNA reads TGTGCCAGCAGCTCGGCGGCAGGGCTATTCTATGAGCAGTTCTTC. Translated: CASSSAAGLFYEQFF.

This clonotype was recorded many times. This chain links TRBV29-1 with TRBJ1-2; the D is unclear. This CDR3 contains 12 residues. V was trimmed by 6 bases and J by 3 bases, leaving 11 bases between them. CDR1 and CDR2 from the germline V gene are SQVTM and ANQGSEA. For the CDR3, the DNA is TGCAGCGTGGGCGAATTGGACTATGGCTACACCTTC. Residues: CSVGELDYGYTF.

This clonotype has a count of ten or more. In nucleotides, the CDR3 is TGTGCCAGCACCCGGGGGACATCGAACACTGAAGCTTTCTTT. Residues: CASTRGTSNTEAFF. The chain employs TRBV5-6 and TRBJ1-1, with D maybe TRBD1 (6 bases). V lost 6 bases and J lost 1, with 13 bases in between. Germline assignment: CDR1 SGHDT and CDR2 YYEEEE. The CDR3 extends over 14 amino acids.

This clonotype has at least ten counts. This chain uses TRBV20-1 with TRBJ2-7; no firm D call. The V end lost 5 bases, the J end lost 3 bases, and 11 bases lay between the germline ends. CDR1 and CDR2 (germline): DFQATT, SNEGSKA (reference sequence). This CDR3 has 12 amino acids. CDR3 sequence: CSAPDADYEQYF. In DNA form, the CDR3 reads TGCAGTGCTCCTGACGCAGACTACGAGCAGTACTTC.

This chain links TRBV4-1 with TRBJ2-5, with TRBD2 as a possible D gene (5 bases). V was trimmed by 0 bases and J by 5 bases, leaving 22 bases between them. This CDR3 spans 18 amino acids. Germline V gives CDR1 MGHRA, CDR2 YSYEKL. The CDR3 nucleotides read TGCGCCAGCAGCCAAGAGCGGACGGGCCGCGCGGGCGTGGAGACCCAGTACTTC. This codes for CASSQERTGRAGVETQYF.

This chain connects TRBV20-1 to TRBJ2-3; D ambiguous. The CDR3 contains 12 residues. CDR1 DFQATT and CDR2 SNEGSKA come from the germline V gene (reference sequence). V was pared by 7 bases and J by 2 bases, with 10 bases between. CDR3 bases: TGCAGTGGGACGGATACCACAGATACGCAGTATTTT. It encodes CSGTDTTDTQYF.

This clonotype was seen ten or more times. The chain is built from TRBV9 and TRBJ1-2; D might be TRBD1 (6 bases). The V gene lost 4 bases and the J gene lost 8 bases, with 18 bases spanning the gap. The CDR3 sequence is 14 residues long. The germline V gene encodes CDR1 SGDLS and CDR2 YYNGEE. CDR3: CASSPWEGDWGYTF. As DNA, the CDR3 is TGTGCCAGCAGCCCCTGGGAGGGGGATTGGGGCTACACCTTC. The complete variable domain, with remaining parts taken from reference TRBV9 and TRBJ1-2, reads DSGVTQTPKHLITATGQRVTLRCSPRSGDLSVYWYQQSLDQGLQFLIQYYNGEERAKGNILERFSAQQFPDLHSELNLSSLELGDSALYFCASSPWEGDWGYTFGSGTRLTVV.

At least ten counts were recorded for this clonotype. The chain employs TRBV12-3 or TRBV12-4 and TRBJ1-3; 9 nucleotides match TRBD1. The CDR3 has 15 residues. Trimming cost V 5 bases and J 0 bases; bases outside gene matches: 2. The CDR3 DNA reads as TGTGCCAGCAGTGGGACAGGGCGCTCTGGAAACACCATATATTTT. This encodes CASSGTGRSGNTIYF.

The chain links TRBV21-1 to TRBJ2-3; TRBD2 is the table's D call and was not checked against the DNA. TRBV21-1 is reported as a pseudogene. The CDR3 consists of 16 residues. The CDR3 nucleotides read TGTGCCAGCAGCAAAGTTCGGACTCCCTCCACAGATACGCAGTATTTT. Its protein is CASSKVRTPSTDTQYF.

The CDR3 DNA reads as TGTGCCGCATCGGAGGGGCTCTCAGATACGCAGTATTTT. Encoded protein: CAASEGLSDTQYF. The chain is built from TRBV10-3 and TRBJ2-3, with a possible D match to TRBD2 (6 bases). Germline-derived CDR1 and CDR2 are ENHRY and SYGVKD. The CDR3 extends over 13 amino acids. V lost 11 bases and J 4 bases, leaving 16 bases between the germline ends.

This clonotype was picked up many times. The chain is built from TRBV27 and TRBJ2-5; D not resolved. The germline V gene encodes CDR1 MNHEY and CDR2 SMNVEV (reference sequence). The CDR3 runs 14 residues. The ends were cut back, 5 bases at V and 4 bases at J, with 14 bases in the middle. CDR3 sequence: CASSPGPRRETQYF. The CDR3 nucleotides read TGTGCCAGCAGTCCCGGACCGCGGAGAGAGACCCAGTACTTC.

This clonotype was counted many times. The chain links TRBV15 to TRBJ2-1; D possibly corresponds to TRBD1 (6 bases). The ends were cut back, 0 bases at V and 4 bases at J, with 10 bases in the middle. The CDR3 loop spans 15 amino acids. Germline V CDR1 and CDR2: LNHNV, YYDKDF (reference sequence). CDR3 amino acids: CATSRDGQPYNEQFF. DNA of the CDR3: TGTGCCACCAGCAGAGACGGACAGCCTTACAATGAGCAGTTCTTC.

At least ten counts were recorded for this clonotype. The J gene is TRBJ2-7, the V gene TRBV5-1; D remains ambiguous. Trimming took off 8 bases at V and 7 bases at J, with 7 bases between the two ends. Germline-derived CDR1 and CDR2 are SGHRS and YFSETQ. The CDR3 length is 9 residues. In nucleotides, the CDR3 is TGCGCCAGACGTCTGGAGCAGTACTTC. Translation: CARRLEQYF.

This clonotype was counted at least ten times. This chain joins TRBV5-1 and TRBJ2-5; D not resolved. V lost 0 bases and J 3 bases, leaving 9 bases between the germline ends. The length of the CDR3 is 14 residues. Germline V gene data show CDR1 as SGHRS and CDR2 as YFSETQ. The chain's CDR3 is CASSLGAAKETQYF. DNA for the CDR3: TGCGCCAGCAGCTTGGGGGCAGCTAAAGAGACCCAGTACTTC.

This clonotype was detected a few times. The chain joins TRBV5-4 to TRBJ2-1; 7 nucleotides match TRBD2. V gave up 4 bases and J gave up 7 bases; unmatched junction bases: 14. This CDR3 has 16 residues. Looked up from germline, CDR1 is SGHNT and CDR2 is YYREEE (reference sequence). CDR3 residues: CASSPPWGEGQNEQFF. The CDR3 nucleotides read TGTGCCAGCAGCCCCCCCTGGGGGGAGGGCCAGAATGAGCAGTTCTTC.

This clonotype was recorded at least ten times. As DNA, the CDR3 is TGCAGTGCTAGAGATGGGAGCGGGGACTACAATGAGCAGTTCTTC. Translation: CSARDGSGDYNEQFF. The genes are TRBV20-1 and TRBJ2-1; 7 bases are shared with TRBD2. V lost 0 bases and J lost 3; bases outside the gene matches: 5. Per the germline V gene, CDR1 is DFQATT and CDR2 is SNEGSKA (reference sequence). This CDR3 contains 15 residues.

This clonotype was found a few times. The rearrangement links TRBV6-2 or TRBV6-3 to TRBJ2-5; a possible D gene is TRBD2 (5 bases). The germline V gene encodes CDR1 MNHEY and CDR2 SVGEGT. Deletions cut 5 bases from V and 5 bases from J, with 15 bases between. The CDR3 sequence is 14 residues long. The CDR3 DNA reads TGTGCCAGCAGTCCGGACTTGACCCAGGAGACCCAGTACTTC. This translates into CASSPDLTQETQYF.

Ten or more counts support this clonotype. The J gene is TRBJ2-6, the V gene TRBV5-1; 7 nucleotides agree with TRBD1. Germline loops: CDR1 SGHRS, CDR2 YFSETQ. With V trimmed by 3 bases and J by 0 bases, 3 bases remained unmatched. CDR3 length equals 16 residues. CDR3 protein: CASSSGQPSGANVLTF. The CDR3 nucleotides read TGCGCCAGCAGCTCGGGACAGCCCTCTGGGGCCAACGTCCTGACTTTC.

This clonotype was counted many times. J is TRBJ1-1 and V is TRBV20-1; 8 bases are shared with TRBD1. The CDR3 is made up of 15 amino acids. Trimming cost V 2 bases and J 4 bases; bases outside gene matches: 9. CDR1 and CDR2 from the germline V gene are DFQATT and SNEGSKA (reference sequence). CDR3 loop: CSARMQGALGTEAFF. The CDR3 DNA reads TGCAGTGCTAGAATGCAGGGGGCGCTGGGCACTGAAGCTTTCTTT.

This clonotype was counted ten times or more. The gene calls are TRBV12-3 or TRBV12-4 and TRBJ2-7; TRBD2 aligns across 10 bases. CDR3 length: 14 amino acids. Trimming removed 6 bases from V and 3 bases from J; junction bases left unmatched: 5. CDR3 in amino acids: CASRKTSGHYEQYF. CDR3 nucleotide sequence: TGTGCCAGCAGGAAGACTAGCGGGCACTACGAGCAGTACTTC.

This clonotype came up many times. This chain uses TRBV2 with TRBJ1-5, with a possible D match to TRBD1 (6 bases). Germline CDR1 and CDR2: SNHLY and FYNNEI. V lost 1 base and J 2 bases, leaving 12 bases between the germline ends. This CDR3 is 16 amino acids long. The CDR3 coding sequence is TGTGCCAGCAGTGAAGACGCGGGGACACGCAATCAGCCCCAGCATTTT. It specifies CASSEDAGTRNQPQHF.

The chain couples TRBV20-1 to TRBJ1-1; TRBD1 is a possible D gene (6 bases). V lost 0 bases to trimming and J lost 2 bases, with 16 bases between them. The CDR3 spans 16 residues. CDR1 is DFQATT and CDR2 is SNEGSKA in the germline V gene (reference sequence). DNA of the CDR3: TGCAGTGCTAGAGATCCCCGGGAAGGGGGAAACACTGAAGCTTTCTTT. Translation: CSARDPREGGNTEAFF.